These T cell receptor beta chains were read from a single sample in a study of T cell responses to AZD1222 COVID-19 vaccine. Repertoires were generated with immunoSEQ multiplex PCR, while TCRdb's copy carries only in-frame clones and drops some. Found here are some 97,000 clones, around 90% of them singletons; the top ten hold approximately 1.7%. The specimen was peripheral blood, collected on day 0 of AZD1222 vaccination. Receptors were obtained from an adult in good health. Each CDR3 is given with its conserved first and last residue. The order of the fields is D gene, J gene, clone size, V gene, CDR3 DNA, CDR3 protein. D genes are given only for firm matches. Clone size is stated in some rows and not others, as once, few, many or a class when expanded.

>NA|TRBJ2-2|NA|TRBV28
TGTGCCAGCAGCATCCCAACCGAAAGGGGGGCCGGGGAGCTGTTTTTT
CASSIPTERGAGELFF
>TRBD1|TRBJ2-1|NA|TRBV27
TGTGCCAGCAGACTGTGGACAGGGCTTGACAATGAGCAGTTCTTC
CASRLWTGLDNEQFF
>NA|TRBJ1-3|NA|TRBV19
TGTGCCAGTAGTATACGGCCAGCCTCTGGAAACACCATATATTTT
CASSIRPASGNTIYF
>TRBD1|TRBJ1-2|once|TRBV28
TGTGCCAGCAGAACGACAGGGGGCGCTTACGGCTACACCTTC
CASRTTGGAYGYTF
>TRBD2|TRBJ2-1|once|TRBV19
TGTGCCAGTAGCCGACTGGGGGGGCTAGCGGGAGTTTTTCGGGGTAGTGATGAGCAGTTCTTC
CASSRLGGLAGVFRGSDEQFF
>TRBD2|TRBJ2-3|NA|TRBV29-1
TGCAGCGTTGAATCGCGGCTAGCGGGAGCAGATACGCAGTATTTT
CSVESRLAGADTQYF
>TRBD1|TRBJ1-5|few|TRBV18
TGTGCCAGCTCACCCCCGGGACAGGGAAATCAGCCCCAGCATTTT
CASSPPGQGNQPQHF
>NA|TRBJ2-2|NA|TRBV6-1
TGTGCCAGCAGTGATACCGACACCGGGGAGCTGTTTTTT
CASSDTDTGELFF
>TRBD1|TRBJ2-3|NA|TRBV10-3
TGTGCCATCAGCCGACAGGGGGCGATAGATACGCAGTATTTT
CAISRQGAIDTQYF
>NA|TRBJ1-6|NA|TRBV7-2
TGTGCCAGCAGCTTAGTGACTACTTCACCCCTCCACTTT
CASSLVTTSPLHF
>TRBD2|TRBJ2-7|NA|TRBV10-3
TGTGCCATCAGTGTAGCGGGAGTAGGCTACGAGCAGTACTTC
CAISVAGVGYEQYF
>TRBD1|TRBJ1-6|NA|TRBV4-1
TGCGCCAGCAGCCGTGGACAGGATAATTCACCCCTCCACTTT
CASSRGQDNSPLHF
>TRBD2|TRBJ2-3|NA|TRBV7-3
TGTGCCAGCAAGCGACGGGCGGGAGTGGATGATACGCAGTATTTT
CASKRRAGVDDTQYF
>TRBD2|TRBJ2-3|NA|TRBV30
TGTGCCTGGAGTGTAGCGGGAGCTGGGGATACGCAGTATTTT
CAWSVAGAGDTQYF
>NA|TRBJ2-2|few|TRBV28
TGTGCCAGCAGCTTACCCGGACAGACCGGGGAGCTGTTTTTT
CASSLPGQTGELFF
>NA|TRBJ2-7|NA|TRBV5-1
TGCGCCAGCAGCTTGGTCCCGGATGACTACGAGCAGTACTTC
CASSLVPDDYEQYF
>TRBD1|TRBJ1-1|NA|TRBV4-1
TGCGCCAGCAGCCAAGCGTCCGGGACAGGGGGCCGGGGCACTGAAGCTTTCTTT
CASSQASGTGGRGTEAFF
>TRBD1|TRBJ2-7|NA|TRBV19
TGTGCCAGTAGTGACGGACAGGGGGTTTCCTACGAGCAGTACTTC
CASSDGQGVSYEQYF
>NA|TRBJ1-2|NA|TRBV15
TGTGCCACCAGCAGATCCCCGGCCCCTGACTATGGCTACACCTTC
CATSRSPAPDYGYTF
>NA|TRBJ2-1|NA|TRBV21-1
TGTGCCAGCAGCAAAGGGGCGGGAGAGGGCCCGAGTCATGAGCAGTTCTTC
CASSKGAGEGPSHEQFF
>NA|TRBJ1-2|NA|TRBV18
TGTGCCAGCTCACCAAACGAGGGTACTTGGTATGGCTACACCTTC
CASSPNEGTWYGYTF
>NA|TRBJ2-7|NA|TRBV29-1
TGCAGCGTTGAACGTAGTTACGAGCAGTACTTC
CSVERSYEQYF
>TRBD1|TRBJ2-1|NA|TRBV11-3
TGTGCCAGCAGCTTATTAGGACAGGGAGTTAATGAGCAGTTCTTC
CASSLLGQGVNEQFF